This T cell receptor beta chain was captured by sequencing in a study of blood T cell repertoires in COVID-19. Produced via immunoSEQ multiplex PCR; TCRdb's table is partial and in-frame only. This sample has about 170,000 clones; 80% to 85% occur once, and the top ten carry about 2.7%. Per the germline V gene, CDR1 is LGHDT and CDR2 is YNNKEL (reference sequence). This CDR3 spans 15 amino acids. V shed 4 bases, J shed 4 bases, and the junction held 7 bases outside the gene matches. V and J are TRBV3-1 (or the pseudogene TRBV3-2) and TRBJ2-7, with 10 bases identical to TRBD1. The receptor's source is a human donor with acute or convalescent COVID-19. The donor label of this sample is uncertain. The sequenced material came from peripheral blood. The CDR3 loop reads CASSPPRTGGYEQYF. The CDR3 region has the DNA TGTGCCAGCAGCCCACCTCGGACAGGGGGTTACGAGCAGTACTTC.